This TCR beta chain emerged from a study of T cell responses to AZD1222 COVID-19 vaccine (dated by TCRdb to about 2021). A note on the overall study: A total of 230 to 250 trial participants underwent TCR sequencing, of whom 207 received two doses of AZD1222 and about 26 received two doses of the MenACWY control vaccine. Trial participants were enrolled by age into subgroups of 18-55, 56-69 and 70-plus years, and approximately 150, 30 and 60 TCR-sequenced participants, respectively, were included in these subgroups.

The CDR3 regions of human TCRbeta chains were analyzed by immunosequencing. For the original study's pipeline: Repertoire TCRs were checked for matches against a reference library of SARS-CoV-2-specific TCRs that had been generated using the MIRA antigen-specificity platform. Breadth meant the fraction of unique TCRs that were SARS-CoV-2-associated, whereas depth meant the fraction of total T cells that were SARS-CoV-2-associated. Each spike-specific TCR was assigned to its reactive spike region and to a CD4 or CD8 class using the MIRA data. Log10-transformed breadth and depth values were compared by one-way ANOVA with Sidak's multiple comparisons tests. Drawn from immuneACCESS, this table holds only the in-frame rearrangements with V and J called that TCRdb kept. Clones are partly lost; checked studies trace under half to an unresolved V gene and leave the rest unexplained. The V and J calls and the clone size are those of that table, but D and trimming were determined from the DNA. The sample contains tens of thousands of clones, around 80% of them found a single time. The top ten constitute 47% of the sample.

From the cysteine up to the phenylalanine, the CDR3 has a length of 16 residues. The DNA shown is the 48-base CDR3, in frame from base 1. Trimming at the junction amounts to 0 bases on V and 7 bases on J, and the germline ends lie 15 bases apart. CDR1 MNHEY and CDR2 SMNVEV were looked up in the germline V gene (reference sequence). To note about this clone: The antigen this receptor binds is unknown. Qualities for individual bases were not recorded, and no much larger clone is one base off.

Overall study results and their limits: In the small 56-69-year group, the increase in depth fell short of significance, most likely because of low power. Conclusions about previously exposed vaccinees are limited because only six or seven AZD1222 recipients were SARS-CoV-2 seropositive at baseline. Most participants were white British and females outnumbered males, and the authors suggested that clonal diversity may have been underestimated. Nearly half of unique spike-specific TCRs reportedly recognized epitopes outside regions mutated in the B.1.351 and B.1.1.7 variants. Because no day 14 peak-response samples were available, the repertoires could be characterized only after the peak T cell response. After two AZD1222 doses, spike-specific TCR breadth and depth were significantly higher than at day 0 and than in MenACWY recipients. The vaccine-associated CD4 TCRs covered the entire spike protein, and the dominant responses fell in regions 160-218 and 743-854.

The time point label on this specimen signifies: about 28 days (+/-7) after the second vaccine dose. AZD1222 recipients with second doses at about 4 weeks or about 12 weeks were pooled, because spike-specific TCR depth and breadth did not differ between schedules. Vaccinee samples were obtained from the UK trials COV001 and COV002, which included a single-blind randomized controlled phase 2/3 trial of AZD1222 (ChAdOx1 nCoV-19) in healthy adults. Trial participant PBMC samples were collected at day 0 and day 28 after the second dose for TCRbeta chain sequencing. The receptor was isolated from an adult who received the AZD1222 COVID-19 vaccine. This specimen was peripheral blood, taken 28 days after the second AZD1222 dose. The chain uses TRBV27 and TRBJ2-2; the best D guess is TRBD2, with 5 bases matching. The DNA sequence reads TGTGCCAGCAGTTTATCAGTTCCTAGCAATGGCGGGGAGCTGTTTTTT. It translates to CASSLSVPSNGGELFF.